Below, 18 T cell receptor beta chains from the same sample are listed, as sequenced in a study of cytomegalovirus exposure and HLA in healthy donors. 60 Vbeta and 13 Jbeta primers were used in PCR. Profiled with immunoSEQ multiplex PCR; TCRdb holds only in-frame clones, not every one. The repertoire holds 100,000 to 150,000 clones, with over 65% as singletons. The sequenced material came from PBMCs. These receptor sequences come from a man between 18 and 29 years old in good health and CMV-seropositive.

This sequence joins TRBV9 and TRBJ1-3; D gene unclear. Germline CDR1 reads SGDLS; CDR2 reads YYNGEE. V lost 0 bases, J lost 9 bases, and 7 bases lay in between. The CDR3 has 12 residues. Written as DNA, the CDR3 is TGTGCCAGCAGCGTAGGGGAGGGCACCATATATTTT. It encodes CASSVGEGTIYF. Using reference TRBV9 and TRBJ1-3 for the parts outside the CDR3, the full variable domain is DSGVTQTPKHLITATGQRVTLRCSPRSGDLSVYWYQQSLDQGLQFLIQYYNGEERAKGNILERFSAQQFPDLHSELNLSSLELGDSALYFCASSVGEGTIYFGEGSWLTVV.

The chain links TRBV5-1 to TRBJ2-7, with 10 nucleotides matching TRBD1. CDR1 and CDR2 (germline): SGHRS, YFSETQ. V shed 4 bases and J 4 bases; nucleotides not matched to a gene: 5. The CDR3 sequence is 14 residues long. CDR3 residues: CASSRGQGEYEQYF. As DNA, the CDR3 is TGCGCCAGCAGCCGCGGACAGGGGGAGTACGAGCAGTACTTC.

This sequence joins TRBV7-2 and TRBJ1-4, with a weak D call TRBD1 (6 bases). The CDR3 is 13 amino acids. The V end lost 8 bases, the J end lost 6 bases, and 13 bases lay between the germline ends. Germline V gene sequence: CDR1 SGHTA, CDR2 FQGNSA. In DNA form, the CDR3 reads TGTGCCAGCCGTGACAGGCCAGATGAAAAACTGTTTTTT. Protein: CASRDRPDEKLFF.

About this clone: Lacking the conserved final phenylalanine or tryptophan, this CDR3 likely reflects a read error. The rearrangement uses TRBV4-2 and TRBJ1-2; D gene uncertain. Trimming pared 0 bases from V and 8 bases from J, leaving 7 bases between. The CDR3 has 12 amino acids. Germline-derived CDR1 and CDR2 are LGHNA and YNFKEQ. For the CDR3, the DNA is TGTGCCAGCAGCCAAGATGTAGAGGGCTACACCCTC. This codes for CASSQDVEGYTL.

The chain employs TRBV6-5 and TRBJ1-1; D not resolved. In germline, CDR1 is MNHEY, CDR2 SVGAGI. V was cut by 0 bases and J by 0 bases, with 8 bases left in between. The CDR3 totals 15 residues. The CDR3 region is CASSYSTEVNTEAFF. The CDR3 nucleotides are TGTGCCAGCAGTTACTCAACAGAAGTGAACACTGAAGCTTTCTTT.

DNA of the CDR3: TGTGCCAGCACTCAGGGGGCGGGAGGGGAGACCCAGTACTTC. Its protein product is CASTQGAGGETQYF. This chain joins TRBV25-1 and TRBJ2-5, with a possible D match to TRBD2 (9 bases). The germline gives CDR1 MGHDK, CDR2 SYGVNS. V was pared by 7 bases and J by 5 bases, with 17 bases between. The CDR3 runs 14 residues.

The chain joins TRBV25-1 to TRBJ2-1; possibly TRBD1 for D (6 bases). Per germline, CDR1 MGHDK and CDR2 SYGVNS. V was cut by 1 base and J by 5 bases, with 12 bases left in between. The CDR3 covers 15 residues. Here the CDR3 DNA reads TGTGCCAGCAGTGAATTAGGGGGTGATCACAATGAGCAGTTCTTC. It yields the protein CASSELGGDHNEQFF.

V gene TRBV7-9 combines with J gene TRBJ1-1; D is possibly TRBD1 (5 bases). Germline loops: CDR1 SEHNR, CDR2 FQNEAQ (reference sequence). This CDR3 has 15 amino acids. V shed 0 bases and J shed 0 bases, with 8 bases lying between them. This CDR3 reads CASSLAVRVNTEAFF. The CDR3 coding sequence is TGTGCCAGCAGCTTAGCGGTCAGGGTGAACACTGAAGCTTTCTTT. Filled out from reference TRBV7-9 and TRBJ1-1, the complete variable domain reads DTGVSQNPRHKITKRGQNVTFRCDPISEHNRLYWYRQTLGQGPEFLTYFQNEAQLEKSRLLSDRFSAERPKGSFSTLEIQRTEQGDSAMYLCASSLAVRVNTEAFFGQGTRLTVV.

The V gene is TRBV5-8, the J gene TRBJ2-1; 7 nucleotides agree with TRBD2. The CDR3 consists of 12 residues. Germline V gives CDR1 SGHTS, CDR2 YDEGEE. The trim removed 5 bases at V and 8 bases at J, leaving 4 bases unmatched. This CDR3 is CASSGGEDEQFF. CDR3 nucleotides: TGTGCCAGCAGTGGGGGGGAGGATGAGCAGTTCTTC.

This clone turned up a few times. The chain is built from TRBV27 and TRBJ1-5, with a possible D match to TRBD1 (5 bases). V gave up 3 bases and J gave up 7 bases, with 13 bases separating them. Germline CDR1 is MNHEY and CDR2 is SMNVEV (reference sequence). This CDR3 contains 14 residues. The CDR3 region is CASSLEGAGQPQHF. CDR3 DNA: TGTGCCAGCAGTTTGGAGGGAGCAGGGCAGCCCCAGCATTTT.

The J gene is TRBJ1-1, the V gene TRBV7-2; possible D gene TRBD1, 5 bases. Per the germline V gene, CDR1 is SGHTA and CDR2 is FQGNSA. Trimming removed 5 bases at V and 2 bases at J, with 9 bases between. CDR3 length: 13 amino acids. CDR3 in DNA: TGTGCCAGCAGCAGGGGATTTAACACTGAAGCTTTCTTT. This encodes CASSRGFNTEAFF.

This clone has only one observation. This chain joins TRBV15 and TRBJ1-4; 7 bases match TRBD1. The CDR3 sequence is 15 residues long. V lost 3 bases and J lost 8; bases outside the gene matches: 9. Germline V lookup: CDR1 LNHNV, CDR2 YYDKDF (reference sequence). The CDR3 nucleotides read TGTGCCACCAGCAGGGCCGGACAGGAGAGCGAAAAACTGTTTTTT. It yields the protein CATSRAGQESEKLFF.

This rearrangement joins TRBV4-2 to TRBJ2-3; 10 nucleotides line up with TRBD2. There are 16 residues in the CDR3. The V gene end was trimmed by 5 bases and the J gene end by 2 bases; junction bases not matched to a gene: 7. Germline V lookup: CDR1 LGHNA, CDR2 YNFKEQ. CDR3 loop: CASSSLAGGHTDTQYF. As DNA, the CDR3 is TGTGCCAGCAGCTCATTAGCGGGGGGACACACAGATACGCAGTATTTT.

J is TRBJ1-1 and V is TRBV5-1; tentatively, D is TRBD1 (5 bases). The germline CDR1 and CDR2 sequences are SGHRS and YFSETQ. V lost 1 base to trimming and J lost 0 bases, with 10 bases between them. This CDR3 spans 15 amino acids. CDR3 sequence reads: CASSLTQDMNTEAFF. The CDR3 region has the DNA TGCGCCAGCAGCTTGACACAGGATATGAACACTGAAGCTTTCTTT.

CDR3: CSVVISEGALHF. CDR3 DNA sequence: TGCAGCGTTGTCATCTCGGAAGGGGCCCTCCACTTT. The V gene is TRBV29-1, the J gene TRBJ1-6; the D gene is possibly TRBD1 (5 bases). The V gene lost 4 bases and the J gene lost 14 bases, with 15 bases spanning the gap. The CDR3 consists of 12 residues. Germline V gene data show CDR1 as SQVTM and CDR2 as ANQGSEA.

V and J are TRBV4-1 and TRBJ1-5, with D maybe TRBD1 (6 bases). V lost 3 bases and J 0 bases, leaving 12 bases between the germline ends. The CDR3 totals 16 residues. From germline, CDR1 is MGHRA and CDR2 YSYEKL. The CDR3 DNA sequence: TGCGCCAGCAGCCACCCGGGACACCCTAGCAATCAGCCCCAGCATTTT. Protein sequence: CASSHPGHPSNQPQHF.

This clone was seen just once. The chain combines TRBV25-1 with TRBJ2-7; D possibly corresponds to TRBD2 (6 bases). V was pared by 4 bases and J by 3 bases, with 16 bases between. Germline V gene lookup returns CDR1 MGHDK and CDR2 SYGVNS. CDR3 length: 15 residues. As DNA, the CDR3 is TGTGCCAGCAGTGCGGAGGGGAAAAGGGACTACGAGCAGTACTTC. This codes for CASSAEGKRDYEQYF.

A word on this clone: Other nucleotide sequences from this sample produce the same CDR3. The V call is TRBV5-4, the J call TRBJ2-3; the match to TRBD2 covers 8 bases. The CDR3 consists of 15 residues. The V gene end was trimmed by 2 bases and the J gene end by 2 bases; junction bases not matched to a gene: 4. Germline V lookup: CDR1 SGHNT, CDR2 YYREEE (reference sequence). DNA of the CDR3: TGTGCCAGCAGCTTACGCGGGGGGTACACAGATACGCAGTATTTT. Protein sequence: CASSLRGGYTDTQYF.